The source of this TCR beta chain is a study of T cell clonality in common variable immunodeficiency. TCRdb's table, derived via immunoSEQ multiplex PCR, lists solely in-frame clones and lacks some. The sample shows tens of thousands of clones, none of them appearing just once. The germline V gene has CDR1 LGHNA and CDR2 YNFKEQ. This CDR3 comprises 14 residues. This clone was observed at least ten times. Mismatch with germline at one junction end may stem from a read error. The read ends 3 residues before the CDR3 terminus; that terminus is restored from the germline J gene. The chain links TRBV4-2 to TRBJ2-7; TRBD1 aligns across 8 bases. The clonotype comes from a person aged 18 to 70 in good health. What was sequenced was peripheral blood mononuclear cells. CDR3 sequence reads: CASSPGTGSYEQYF. The sequenced CDR3 bases are TGCGCCAGCAGCCCGGGGACAGGCTCCTACGAG.